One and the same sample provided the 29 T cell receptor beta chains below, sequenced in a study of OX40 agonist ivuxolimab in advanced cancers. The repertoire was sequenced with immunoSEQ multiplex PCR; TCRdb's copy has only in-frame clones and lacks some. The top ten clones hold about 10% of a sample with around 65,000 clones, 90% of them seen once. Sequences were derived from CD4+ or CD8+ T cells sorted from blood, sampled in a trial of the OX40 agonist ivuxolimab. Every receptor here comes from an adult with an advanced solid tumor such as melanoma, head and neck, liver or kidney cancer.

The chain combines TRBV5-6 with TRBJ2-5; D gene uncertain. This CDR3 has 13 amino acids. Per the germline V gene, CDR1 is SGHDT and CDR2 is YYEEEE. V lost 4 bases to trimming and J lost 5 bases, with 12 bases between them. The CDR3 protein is CASSDQGIETQYF. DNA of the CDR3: TGTGCCAGCAGCGACCAAGGTATCGAGACCCAGTACTTC.

CDR3 region: CASSHTSREPRYEQYF. DNA of the CDR3: TGTGCCAGCAGCCACACATCTCGGGAGCCACGGTACGAGCAGTACTTC. The chain is built from TRBV27 and TRBJ2-7, with D possibly TRBD2 on 6 matching bases. Trimming left V 6 bases short and J 4 bases short, with 22 bases between. The CDR3 is made up of 16 amino acids. Germline CDR1 MNHEY, CDR2 SMNVEV (reference sequence).

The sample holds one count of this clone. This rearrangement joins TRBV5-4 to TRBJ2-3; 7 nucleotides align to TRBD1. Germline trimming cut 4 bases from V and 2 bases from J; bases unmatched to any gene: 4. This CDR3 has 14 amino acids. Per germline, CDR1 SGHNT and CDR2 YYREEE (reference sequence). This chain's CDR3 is CASSPGTATDTQYF. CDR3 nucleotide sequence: TGTGCCAGCAGCCCCGGGACAGCCACAGATACGCAGTATTTT.

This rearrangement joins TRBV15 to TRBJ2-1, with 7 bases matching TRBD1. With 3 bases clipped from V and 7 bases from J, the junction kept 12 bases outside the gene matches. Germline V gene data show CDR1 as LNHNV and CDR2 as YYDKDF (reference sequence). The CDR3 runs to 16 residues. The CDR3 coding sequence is TGTGCCACCAGCAGGGGGATGACAGGGCCGGAGAATGAGCAGTTCTTC. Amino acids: CATSRGMTGPENEQFF.

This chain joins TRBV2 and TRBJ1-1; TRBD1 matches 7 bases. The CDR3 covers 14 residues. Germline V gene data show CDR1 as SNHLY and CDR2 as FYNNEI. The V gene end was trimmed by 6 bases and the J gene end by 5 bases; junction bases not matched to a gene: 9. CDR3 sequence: CASSQGGVWTEAFF. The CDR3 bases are TGTGCCAGCAGCCAAGGGGGCGTATGGACTGAAGCTTTCTTT.

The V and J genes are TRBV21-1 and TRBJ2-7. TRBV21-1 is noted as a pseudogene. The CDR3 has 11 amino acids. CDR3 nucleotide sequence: TGTGCCAGCCTGGGCTCCTACGAGCAGTACTTC. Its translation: CASLGSYEQYF.

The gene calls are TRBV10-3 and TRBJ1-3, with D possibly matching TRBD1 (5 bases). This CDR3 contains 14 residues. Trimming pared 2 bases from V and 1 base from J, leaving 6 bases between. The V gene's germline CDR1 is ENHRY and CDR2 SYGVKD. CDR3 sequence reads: CAISEGTSGNTIYF. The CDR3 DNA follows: TGTGCCATCAGTGAGGGGACTTCTGGAAACACCATATATTTT.

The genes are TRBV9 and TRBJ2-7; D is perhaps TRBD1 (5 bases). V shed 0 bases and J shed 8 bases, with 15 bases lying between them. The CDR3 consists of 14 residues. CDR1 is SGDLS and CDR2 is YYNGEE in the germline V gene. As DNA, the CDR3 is TGTGCCAGCAGCGTAGTTGACAGCCCTACCCAGCAGTACTTC. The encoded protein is CASSVVDSPTQQYF. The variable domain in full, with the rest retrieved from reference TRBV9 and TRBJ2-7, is DSGVTQTPKHLITATGQRVTLRCSPRSGDLSVYWYQQSLDQGLQFLIQYYNGEERAKGNILERFSAQQFPDLHSELNLSSLELGDSALYFCASSVVDSPTQQYFGPGTRLTVT.

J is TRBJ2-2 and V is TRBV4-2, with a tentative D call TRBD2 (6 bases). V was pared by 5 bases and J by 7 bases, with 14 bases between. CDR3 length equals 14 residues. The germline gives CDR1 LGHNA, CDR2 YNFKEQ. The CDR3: CASSTGLHGGELFF. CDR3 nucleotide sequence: TGTGCCAGCAGCACAGGACTACATGGCGGGGAGCTGTTTTTT.

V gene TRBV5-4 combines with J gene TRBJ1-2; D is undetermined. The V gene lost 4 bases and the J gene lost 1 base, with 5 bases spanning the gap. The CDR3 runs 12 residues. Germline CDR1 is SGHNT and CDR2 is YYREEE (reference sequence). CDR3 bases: TGTGCCAGCAGCAATGGTAACTATGGCTACACCTTC. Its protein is CASSNGNYGYTF.

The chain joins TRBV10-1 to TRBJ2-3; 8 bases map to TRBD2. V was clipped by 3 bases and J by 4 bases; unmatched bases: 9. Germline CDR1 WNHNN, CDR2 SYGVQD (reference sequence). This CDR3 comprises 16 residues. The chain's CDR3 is CASSDPGREGSDTQYF. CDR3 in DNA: TGCGCCAGCAGTGACCCGGGACGGGAGGGATCAGATACGCAGTATTTT.

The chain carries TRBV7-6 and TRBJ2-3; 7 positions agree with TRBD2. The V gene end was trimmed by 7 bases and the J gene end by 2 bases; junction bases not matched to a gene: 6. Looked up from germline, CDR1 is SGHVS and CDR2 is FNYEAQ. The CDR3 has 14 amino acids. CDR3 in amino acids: CASTRGGSTDTQYF. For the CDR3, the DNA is TGTGCCAGCACCCGCGGGGGATCCACAGATACGCAGTATTTT.

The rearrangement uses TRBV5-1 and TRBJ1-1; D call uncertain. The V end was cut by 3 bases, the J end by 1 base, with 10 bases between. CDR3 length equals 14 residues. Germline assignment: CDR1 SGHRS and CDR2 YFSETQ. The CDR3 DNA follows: TGCGCCAGCAGCTATGGCCCGGGGAACACTGAAGCTTTCTTT. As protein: CASSYGPGNTEAFF.

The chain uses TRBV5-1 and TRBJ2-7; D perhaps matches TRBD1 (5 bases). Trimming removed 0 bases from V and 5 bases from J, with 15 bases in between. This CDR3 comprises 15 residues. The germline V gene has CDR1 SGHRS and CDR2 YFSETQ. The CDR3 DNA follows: TGCGCCAGCAGCTTGGAGGGCAGGGTTTCTAACGAGCAGTACTTC. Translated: CASSLEGRVSNEQYF.

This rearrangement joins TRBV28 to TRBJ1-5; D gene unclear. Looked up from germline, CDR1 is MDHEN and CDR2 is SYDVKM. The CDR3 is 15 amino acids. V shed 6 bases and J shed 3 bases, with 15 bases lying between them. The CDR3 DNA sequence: TGTGCCAGCAGCACGAGCCGACTTGACAATCAGCCCCAGCATTTT. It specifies CASSTSRLDNQPQHF.

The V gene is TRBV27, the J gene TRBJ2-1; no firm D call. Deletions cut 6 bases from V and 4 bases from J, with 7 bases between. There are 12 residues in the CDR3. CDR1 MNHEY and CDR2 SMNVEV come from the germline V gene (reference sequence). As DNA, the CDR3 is TGTGCCAGCAGAAGCTGGTACAATGAGCAGTTCTTC. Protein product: CASRSWYNEQFF.

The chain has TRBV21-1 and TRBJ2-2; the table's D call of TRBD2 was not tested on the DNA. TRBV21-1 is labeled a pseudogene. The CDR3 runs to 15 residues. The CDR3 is CASSYTGTRTGELFF. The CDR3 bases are TGTGCCAGCAGTTATACCGGGACTCGAACCGGGGAGCTGTTTTTT.

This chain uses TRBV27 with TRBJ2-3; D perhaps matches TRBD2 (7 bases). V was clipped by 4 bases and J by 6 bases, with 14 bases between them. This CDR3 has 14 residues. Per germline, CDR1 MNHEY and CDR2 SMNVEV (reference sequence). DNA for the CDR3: TGTGCCAGCAGTTCCCGACGGGGGGCGGATACGCAGTATTTT. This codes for CASSSRRGADTQYF.

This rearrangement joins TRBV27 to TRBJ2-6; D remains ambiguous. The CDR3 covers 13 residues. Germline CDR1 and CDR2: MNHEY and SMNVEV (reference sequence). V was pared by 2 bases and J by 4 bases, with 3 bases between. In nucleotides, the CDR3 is TGTGCCAGCAGTTTAACAGGGGCCAACGTCCTGACTTTC. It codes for CASSLTGANVLTF.

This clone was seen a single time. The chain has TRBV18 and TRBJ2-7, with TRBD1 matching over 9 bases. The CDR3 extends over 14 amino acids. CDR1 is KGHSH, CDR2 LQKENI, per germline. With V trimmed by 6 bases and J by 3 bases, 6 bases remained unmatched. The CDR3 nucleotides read TGTGCCAGCTCCCAGGGGACAGGGATCTACGAGCAGTACTTC. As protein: CASSQGTGIYEQYF.

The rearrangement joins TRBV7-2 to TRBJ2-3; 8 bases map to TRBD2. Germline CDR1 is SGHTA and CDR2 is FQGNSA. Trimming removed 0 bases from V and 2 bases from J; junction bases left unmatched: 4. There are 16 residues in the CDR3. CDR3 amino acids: CASSLAPAGDTDTQYF. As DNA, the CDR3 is TGTGCCAGCAGCTTAGCCCCAGCGGGGGACACAGATACGCAGTATTTT.

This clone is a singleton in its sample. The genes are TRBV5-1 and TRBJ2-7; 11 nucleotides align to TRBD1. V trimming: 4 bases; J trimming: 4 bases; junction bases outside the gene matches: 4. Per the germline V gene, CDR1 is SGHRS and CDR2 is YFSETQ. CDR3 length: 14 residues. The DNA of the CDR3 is TGCGCCAGCAGCGGGGACAGGGGGGTTTACGAGCAGTACTTC. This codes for CASSGDRGVYEQYF.

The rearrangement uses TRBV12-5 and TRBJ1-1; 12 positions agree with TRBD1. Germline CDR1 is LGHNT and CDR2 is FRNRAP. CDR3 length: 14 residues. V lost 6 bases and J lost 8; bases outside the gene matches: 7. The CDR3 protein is CASGSGTGGAEAFF. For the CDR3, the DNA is TGTGCTAGTGGCTCCGGGACAGGGGGCGCAGAAGCTTTCTTT.

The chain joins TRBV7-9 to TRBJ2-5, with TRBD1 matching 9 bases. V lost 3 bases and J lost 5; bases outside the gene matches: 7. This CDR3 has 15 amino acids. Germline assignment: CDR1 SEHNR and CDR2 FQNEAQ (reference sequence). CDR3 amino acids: CASSFPQGAWETQYF. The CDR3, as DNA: TGTGCCAGCAGCTTCCCACAGGGGGCATGGGAGACCCAGTACTTC.

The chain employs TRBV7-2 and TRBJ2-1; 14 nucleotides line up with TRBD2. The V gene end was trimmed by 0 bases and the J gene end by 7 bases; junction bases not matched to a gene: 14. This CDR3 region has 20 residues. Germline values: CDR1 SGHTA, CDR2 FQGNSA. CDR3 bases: TGTGCCAGCAGCTTAGCCCCCGGACTAGCGGGAGGTGTAGGGAGAAATGAGCAGTTCTTC. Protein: CASSLAPGLAGGVGRNEQFF. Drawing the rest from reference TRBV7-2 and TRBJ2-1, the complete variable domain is GAGVSQSPSNKVTEKGKDVELRCDPISGHTALYWYRQSLGQGLEFLIYFQGNSAPDKSGLPSDRFSAERTGGSVSTLTIQRTQQEDSAVYLCASSLAPGLAGGVGRNEQFFGPGTRLTVL.

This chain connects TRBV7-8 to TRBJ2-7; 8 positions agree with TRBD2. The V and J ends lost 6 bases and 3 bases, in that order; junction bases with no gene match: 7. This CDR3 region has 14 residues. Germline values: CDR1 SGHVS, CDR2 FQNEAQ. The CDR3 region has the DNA TGTGCCAGCAGGGCCGGGACTAGTATCTACGAGCAGTACTTC. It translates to CASRAGTSIYEQYF.

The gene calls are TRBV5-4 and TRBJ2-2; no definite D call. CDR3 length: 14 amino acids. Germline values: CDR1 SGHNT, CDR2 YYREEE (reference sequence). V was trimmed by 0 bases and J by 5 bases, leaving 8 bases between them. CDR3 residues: CASSLEALTGELFF. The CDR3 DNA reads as TGTGCCAGCAGCTTGGAAGCACTTACCGGGGAGCTGTTTTTT.

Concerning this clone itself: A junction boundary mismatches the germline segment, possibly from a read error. The CDR3 region has the DNA TGTGCCAGCATGGGCGGGTCCTACGGGCAGTACTTC. This translates into CASMGGSYGQYF. The chain links TRBV25-1 to TRBJ2-7; D is perhaps TRBD2 (5 bases). The CDR3 consists of 12 residues. Per the germline V gene, CDR1 is MGHDK and CDR2 is SYGVNS.

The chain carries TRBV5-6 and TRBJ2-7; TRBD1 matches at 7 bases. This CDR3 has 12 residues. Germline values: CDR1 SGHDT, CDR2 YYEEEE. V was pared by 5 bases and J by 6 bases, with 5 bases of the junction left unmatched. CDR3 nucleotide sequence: TGTGCCAGCAGAAGGACAGGTTTCGAGCAGTACTTC. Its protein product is CASRRTGFEQYF. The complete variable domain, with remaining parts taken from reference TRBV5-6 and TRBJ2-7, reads DAGVTQSPTHLIKTRGQQVTLRCSPKSGHDTVSWYQQALGQGPQFIFQYYEEEERQRGNFPDRFSGHQFPNYSSELNVNALLLGDSALYLCASRRTGFEQYFGPGTRLTVT.